Sequencing of this TCR beta chain was carried out in a study of patients and donors after allogeneic stem cell transplantation. TCRdb re-derived calls from the RT-PCR reads in MiXCR, one entry per CDR3 protein. This sample yields around 150,000 distinct CDR3 sequences, of which about a third are seen a single time; around 50% belongs to the top ten. This CDR3 has 11 residues. Germline assignment: CDR1 DFQATT and CDR2 SNEGSKA (reference sequence). V was shortened by 4 bases and J by 4 bases, with 2 bases between the two germline ends. The source is a human donor who was either an allogeneic HSCT recipient or a stem cell or donor lymphocyte infusion donor (not recorded which). It is not recorded whose cells these are; they may come from a transplant donor. Material for sequencing was blood, either unsorted or a sorted T cell fraction (not recorded which). V gene TRBV20-1 combines with J gene TRBJ2-6, with D uncertain. This CDR3 reads CSATGANVLTF. CDR3 DNA sequence: TGCAGTGCTACCGGGGCCAACGTCCTGACTTTC.